A single sample is the source of the 27 T cell receptor beta chains below, sequenced in a study of T cells after yellow fever vaccination. TCRdb analysed the 5' RACE reads with MiXCR anew, one entry per CDR3 protein. The table has about 300,000 distinct CDR3 sequences, less than 9.5% seen once. Specimen: CD4+ T cells sorted from PBMCs, collected 5 days after the yellow fever booster vaccination. Receptor source: a young man who received the YFV17D yellow fever vaccine.

The chain carries TRBV6-5 and TRBJ1-2; D possibly corresponds to TRBD1 (5 bases). V was trimmed by 6 bases and J by 5 bases, leaving 22 bases between them. The CDR3 contains 16 residues. From germline, CDR1 is MNHEY and CDR2 SVGAGI. CDR3 residues: CASRLQGTIPSYGYTF. The CDR3 DNA reads TGTGCCAGCAGATTGCAGGGAACAATCCCCTCTTATGGCTACACCTTC.

The table lists this clonotype with a few counts. The V call is TRBV7-9, the J call TRBJ2-7, with D possibly matching TRBD2 (8 bases). This CDR3 has 14 residues. The germline CDR1 and CDR2 sequences are SEHNR and FQNEAQ (reference sequence). Trimming removed 4 bases at V and 7 bases at J, with 17 bases between. CDR3 loop: CASSSGGAGVEQYV. The CDR3 DNA sequence: TGTGCCAGCAGCTCAGGGGGAGCGGGGGTTGAGCAGTACGTC.

In its sample, this clonotype was seen a few times. V is TRBV6-1 and J is TRBJ1-2; 9 bases line up with TRBD1. With V trimmed by 10 bases and J by 5 bases, 8 bases remained unmatched. The germline V gene has CDR1 MNHNS and CDR2 SASEGT. The CDR3 has 13 residues. The CDR3 coding sequence is TGTGCCACTTCCCCCGGACAGGGGTATGGCTACACCTTC. It is translated as CATSPGQGYGYTF.

This rearrangement joins TRBV12-3 or TRBV12-4 to TRBJ2-3; no definite D call. This CDR3 comprises 12 residues. Trimming took 8 bases from V and 4 from J, leaving 10 bases between them. The CDR3 DNA reads as TGTGCCAGCCAAGGTGGGGCAGATACGCAGTATTTT. Translating it yields CASQGGADTQYF.

This clonotype has just a few counts. The chain couples TRBV9 to TRBJ1-6; the D is unclear. The CDR3 spans 15 residues. CDR1 is SGDLS and CDR2 is YYNGEE in the germline V gene. Trimming cost V 0 bases and J 8 bases, with 12 bases left between them. The CDR3 nucleotides read TGTGCCAGCAGCGTAGGCTCCGGGGTGGATTCACCCCTCCACTTT. Amino acid sequence: CASSVGSGVDSPLHF.

This clonotype turned up a few times. The rearrangement uses TRBV1 and TRBJ2-3; TRBD2 is the table's D call, not checked against the DNA. TRBV1 is recorded as a pseudogene. This CDR3 is built from 15 residues. The CDR3 loop reads CTSSQTSGVTDTQYF. CDR3 nucleotides: TGCACCAGCAGCCAAACTAGCGGGGTCACAGATACGCAGTATTTT.

The V gene is TRBV2, the J gene TRBJ1-1; D gene unclear. V gave up 6 bases and J gave up 0 bases, with 14 bases separating them. The germline V gene encodes CDR1 SNHLY and CDR2 FYNNEI. The CDR3 sequence is 15 residues long. The CDR3 protein is CASRDRRFMNTEAFF. The CDR3 region has the DNA TGTGCCAGCAGGGACCGGCGGTTCATGAACACTGAAGCTTTCTTT.

This clonotype was picked up a small number of times. This chain joins TRBV5-1 and TRBJ1-1, with 8 bases fitting TRBD1. Losses at the gene ends were 4 bases for V and 4 bases for J; bases not matched to a gene: 12. The CDR3 totals 16 residues. Germline CDR1 SGHRS, CDR2 YFSETQ. The CDR3: CASSPGTGGIGTEAFF. The CDR3, as DNA: TGCGCCAGCAGCCCGGGGACAGGAGGGATCGGCACTGAAGCTTTCTTT.

This clonotype has a count of ten or more. This chain joins TRBV7-3 and TRBJ2-2; D gene ambiguous. Trimming removed 1 base at V and 3 bases at J, with 6 bases between. CDR1 and CDR2 from the germline V gene are SGHTA and FQGTGA. The CDR3 consists of 14 residues. The CDR3 is CASSLNGYTGELFF. CDR3 DNA sequence: TGTGCCAGCAGCTTAAACGGCTACACCGGGGAGCTGTTTTTT.

This chain links TRBV7-9 with TRBJ2-6, with D hard to call. The CDR3 consists of 14 residues. Germline V gene sequence: CDR1 SEHNR, CDR2 FQNEAQ (reference sequence). With 3 bases removed from V and 0 bases from J, the gap between germline ends came to 3 bases. CDR3 sequence: CASSFTSGANVLTF. The CDR3 nucleotides read TGTGCCAGCAGCTTTACCTCTGGGGCCAACGTCCTGACTTTC.

This clonotype came up a few times. V and J are TRBV5-4 and TRBJ2-3; D call uncertain. V was trimmed by 1 base and J by 2 bases, leaving 5 bases between them. The CDR3 consists of 13 residues. CDR1 SGHNT and CDR2 YYREEE come from the germline V gene (reference sequence). CDR3 DNA: TGTGCCAGCAGCTTGCCCCACACAGATACGCAGTATTTT. As protein: CASSLPHTDTQYF.

There are many counts of this clonotype. The chain has TRBV18 and TRBJ2-5; D is undetermined. Germline loops: CDR1 KGHSH, CDR2 LQKENI. The CDR3 has 13 residues. Trimming removed 3 bases at V and 2 bases at J, with 7 bases between. The CDR3 spells CASSPAVQETQYF. CDR3 DNA sequence: TGTGCCAGCTCACCTGCCGTACAAGAGACCCAGTACTTC.

This clonotype has more than one count but fewer than ten. The rearrangement uses TRBV11-2 and TRBJ1-5; the D is unclear. Trimming pared 4 bases from V and 6 bases from J, leaving 13 bases between. This CDR3 is 14 amino acids long. The germline CDR1 and CDR2 sequences are SGHAT and FQNNGV. Written as DNA, the CDR3 is TGTGCCAGCAGCTGGAACGGGGTCGGTCAGCCCCAGCATTTT. Protein: CASSWNGVGQPQHF.

The gene calls are TRBV4-2 and TRBJ1-1, with TRBD1 identical over 7 bases. J lost 3 bases, V lost 0 bases, and 7 bases had no gene match. The CDR3 loop spans 16 amino acids. The V gene's germline CDR1 is LGHNA and CDR2 YNFKEQ. CDR3 residues: CASSQDRLGGYTEAFF. CDR3 DNA sequence: TGTGCCAGCAGCCAAGATCGTTTAGGGGGCTACACTGAAGCTTTCTTT.

This clonotype has only a few counts. V gene TRBV20-1 combines with J gene TRBJ2-4; 9 nucleotides line up with TRBD2. Trimming cost V 4 bases and J 1 base; bases outside gene matches: 5. The CDR3 is 15 amino acids. Germline CDR1 reads DFQATT; CDR2 reads SNEGSKA (reference sequence). In DNA form, the CDR3 reads TGCAGTGCTAAGGGCGGGGGGGCGGCCAAAAACATTCAGTACTTC. Translating it yields CSAKGGGAAKNIQYF.

In this sample, this clonotype turned up a few times. CDR3 in DNA: TGTGCCAGCAGTTATATGTTTGTGCAGTACTTC. Its translation: CASSYMFVQYF. The chain carries TRBV6-5 and TRBJ2-7; D not resolved. The CDR3 length is 11 residues. Germline lookup yields CDR1 MNHEY and CDR2 SVGAGI. With 3 bases removed from V and 9 bases from J, the gap between germline ends came to 9 bases.

The V call is TRBV18, the J call TRBJ2-2; the D call may be TRBD1 or TRBD2 (5 bases each). Germline CDR1 and CDR2: KGHSH and LQKENI. V shed 6 bases and J shed 7 bases, with 15 bases lying between them. The CDR3 is 14 residues long. CDR3 sequence: CASSSGTVDGELFF. CDR3 DNA: TGTGCCAGCTCGTCCGGGACCGTGGACGGGGAGCTGTTTTTT.

This rearrangement joins TRBV21-1 to TRBJ1-5; no DNA check was done on the table's D call, TRBD1. TRBV21-1 is recorded as a pseudogene. This CDR3 has 15 amino acids. CDR3: CASSKRDREWQPQHF. As DNA, the CDR3 is TGTGCCAGCAGCAAACGAGACAGGGAGTGGCAGCCCCAGCATTTT.

The chain uses TRBV5-1 and TRBJ2-2; TRBD2 might be the D (5 bases). The CDR3 spans 12 residues. Germline assignment: CDR1 SGHRS and CDR2 YFSETQ. V was cut by 1 base and J by 7 bases, with 5 bases left in between. CDR3 sequence reads: CASSLTSGELFF. The CDR3 DNA sequence: TGCGCCAGCAGCTTGACTAGCGGGGAGCTGTTTTTT.

This clonotype appeared a few times. This chain connects TRBV27 to TRBJ2-7, with 7 nucleotides matching TRBD1. Germline CDR1 is MNHEY and CDR2 is SMNVEV (reference sequence). The CDR3 runs 16 residues. The ends lost 5 bases at V and 0 bases at J; junction bases unmatched: 10. CDR3 loop: CASSLPDRASSYEQYF. The CDR3 DNA reads as TGTGCCAGCAGTCTCCCTGACAGGGCGAGCTCCTACGAGCAGTACTTC.

The gene calls are TRBV7-8 and TRBJ1-4, with a weak D call TRBD1 (6 bases). CDR3 length: 13 amino acids. In germline, CDR1 is SGHVS, CDR2 FQNEAQ. V was pared by 6 bases and J by 8 bases, with 13 bases between. The CDR3 DNA sequence: TGTGCCAGCAGAGGAGGGGGGTGGGAAAAACTGTTTTTT. Protein sequence: CASRGGGWEKLFF.

The chain recombines TRBV24-1 with TRBJ2-1, with 15 positions matching TRBD2. V shed 3 bases, J shed 3 bases, and the junction held 5 bases outside the gene matches. The CDR3 is 18 amino acids. CDR1 and CDR2 from the germline V gene are KGHDR and SFDVKD. The DNA for the CDR3 is TGTGCCACCAGTGATGGGGGACTAGCGGGGGGACTCTACAATGAGCAGTTCTTC. Amino acids: CATSDGGLAGGLYNEQFF.

This clonotype appeared a few times. The rearrangement uses TRBV7-3 and TRBJ2-1; tentative D call: TRBD2 (6 bases). V lost 5 bases and J 10 bases, leaving 15 bases between the germline ends. This CDR3 region has 13 residues. Germline V gene sequence: CDR1 SGHTA, CDR2 FQGTGA. The CDR3 is CASSGDSSREQFF. The DNA for the CDR3 is TGTGCCAGCAGCGGGGACTCCTCTCGGGAGCAGTTCTTC. Full variable domain (rest looked up from reference TRBV7-3 and TRBJ2-1): GAGVSQTPSNKVTEKGKYVELRCDPISGHTALYWYRQSLGQGPEFLIYFQGTGAADDSGLPNDRFFAVRPEGSVSTLKIQRTERGDSAVYLCASSGDSSREQFFGPGTRLTVL.

In its sample, this clonotype was seen a few times. The chain is built from TRBV15 and TRBJ2-6, with 8 bases fitting TRBD1. This CDR3 contains 16 residues. Germline V gene data show CDR1 as LNHNV and CDR2 as YYDKDF (reference sequence). V shed 7 bases, J shed 0 bases, and the junction held 5 bases outside the gene matches. The CDR3 nucleotides read TGTGCCACCAAGACAGGGGTCCACTCTGGGGCCAACGTCCTGACTTTC. The encoded protein is CATKTGVHSGANVLTF.

This sequence joins TRBV9 and TRBJ2-7; D remains unclear. V dropped 2 bases and J dropped 0 bases, with 6 bases sitting between them. The germline V gene has CDR1 SGDLS and CDR2 YYNGEE. The CDR3 length is 13 residues. In DNA form, the CDR3 reads TGTGCCAGCAGCGTGTCCAGCTCCTACGAGCAGTACTTC. Translating it yields CASSVSSSYEQYF.

V gene TRBV7-8 combines with J gene TRBJ2-1; 10 bases are a match to TRBD2. The CDR3 is 15 residues long. The ends lost 1 base at V and 6 bases at J; junction bases unmatched: 3. Germline V CDR1 and CDR2: SGHVS, FQNEAQ. The CDR3 coding sequence is TGTGCCAGCAGCTTAGTCGGACTAGCGGCCAATGAGCAGTTCTTC. It encodes CASSLVGLAANEQFF.

The V call is TRBV7-3, the J call TRBJ2-3; D possibly corresponds to TRBD2 (7 bases). The germline gives CDR1 SGHTA, CDR2 FQGTGA. CDR3 length: 14 residues. V was cut by 3 bases and J by 6 bases, with 13 bases left in between. The CDR3 coding sequence is TGTGCCAGCAGCTTCCCCGCGGGGGCCGATACGCAGTATTTT. It is translated as CASSFPAGADTQYF. The whole variable domain, remainder taken from reference TRBV7-3 and TRBJ2-3, is GAGVSQTPSNKVTEKGKYVELRCDPISGHTALYWYRQSLGQGPEFLIYFQGTGAADDSGLPNDRFFAVRPEGSVSTLKIQRTERGDSAVYLCASSFPAGADTQYFGPGTRLTVL.